This paragraph covers one T cell receptor beta chain sequence. Its specificity is not known. TCRdb reprocessed the 5' RACE reads and keeps a single row for each CDR3 protein, giving no DNA. The table lists roughly 380,000 distinct CDR3 sequences. The V gene's germline CDR1 is KGHSH and CDR2 LQKENI. The CDR3 is 14 amino acids. The source of the sample is a study of T cells expressing NK-cell markers. Whole-study context: Sequencing of TCR beta repertoires drew on sorted CD3+CD56+NKG2C+, CD3+CD56+NKG2C- and CD3+CD56-NKG2C+ T cells. One of eight sequenced donors was HCMV-seronegative; the other seven were seropositive. Study conclusions and caveats: Once again these clonotypes came out on top in the CD3+CD56-NKG2C+ fraction of several donors.

Input material: blood T cells: a sorted CD56 or NKG2C T cell subset, CD4+ or CD8+ T cells, or bulk PBMC T cells (not recorded which). The receptor was isolated from a man aged 18 to 69 in good health. The chain links TRBV18 to TRBJ1-5. CDR3 sequence: CASSSGSHNQPQHF.